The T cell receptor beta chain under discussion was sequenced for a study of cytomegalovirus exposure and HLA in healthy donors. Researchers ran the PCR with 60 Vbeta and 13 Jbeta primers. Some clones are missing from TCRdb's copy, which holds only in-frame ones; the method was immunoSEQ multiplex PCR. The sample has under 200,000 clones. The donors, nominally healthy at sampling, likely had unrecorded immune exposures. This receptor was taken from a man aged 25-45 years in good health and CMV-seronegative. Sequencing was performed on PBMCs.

CDR3 sequence: CASRDPRGNYGYTF. The CDR3 region has the DNA TGTGCCAGCAGGGACCCCAGGGGCAACTATGGCTACACCTTC. V gene TRBV19 combines with J gene TRBJ1-2; perhaps TRBD1 as D (6 bases). Trimming left V 9 bases short and J 2 bases short, with 16 bases between. Germline CDR1 reads LNHDA; CDR2 reads SQIVND (reference sequence). This CDR3 contains 14 residues.